The rows below give T cell receptor beta chains drawn from one sample of a study of T cell responses to AZD1222 COVID-19 vaccine. Data came from immunoSEQ multiplex PCR; TCRdb stores just in-frame clones and leaves some out. The table includes about 110,000 clones, around 92% detected once. The material sequenced was peripheral blood, taken on day 0 of AZD1222 vaccination. These receptor sequences come from an adult in good health. CDR3s include the opening cysteine and the closing phenylalanine or tryptophan. Each record gives: CDR3 DNA, CDR3 protein, J gene, clone size, D gene, V gene, CDR3 length. A D gene is named only where the DNA matches it firmly. The size entry is marked missing in some rows and otherwise reads once, few, many or a size class.

DNA: TGTGCCAGCAGTTACAGGGTTATGAACACTGAAGCTTTCTTT; CDR3: CASSYRVMNTEAFF; J: TRBJ1-1; size: -; D: -; V: TRBV2; length: 14
DNA: TGTGCTAGTGGTTCGGGAACAGGGACTGGAAACACCATATATTTT; CDR3: CASGSGTGTGNTIYF; J: TRBJ1-3; size: -; D: -; V: TRBV12-5; length: 15
DNA: TGTGCCACCAGCAGAGGAGACAGGAACACTGAAGCTTTCTTT; CDR3: CATSRGDRNTEAFF; J: TRBJ1-1; size: once; D: -; V: TRBV15; length: 14
DNA: TGCGCCAGCAGCTTTGGGGACAGTAATGAAAAACTGTTTTTT; CDR3: CASSFGDSNEKLFF; J: TRBJ1-4; size: -; D: TRBD1; V: TRBV5-1; length: 14
DNA: TGTGCTAGTGCCGGACGGAACTCCTACGAGCAGTACTTC; CDR3: CASAGRNSYEQYF; J: TRBJ2-7; size: -; D: -; V: TRBV12-5; length: 13
DNA: TGTGCCAGCTCACCCCGGGACCGGAACGAGCAGTACTTC; CDR3: CASSPRDRNEQYF; J: TRBJ2-7; size: -; D: -; V: TRBV18; length: 13
DNA: TGTGCCAGCAGCCCAGGACGGAATAATTCACCCCTCCACTTT; CDR3: CASSPGRNNSPLHF; J: TRBJ1-6; size: -; D: -; V: TRBV11-3; length: 14
DNA: TGTGCCAGCAGTGAACAGGGGGTCCACGAGCAGTACTTC; CDR3: CASSEQGVHEQYF; J: TRBJ2-7; size: -; D: TRBD1; V: TRBV2; length: 13
DNA: TGTGCCAGCAGCGTAGCGGCAGTCTCTGGAAACACCATATATTTT; CDR3: CASSVAAVSGNTIYF; J: TRBJ1-3; size: -; D: -; V: TRBV9; length: 15
DNA: TGTGCCAGCAGCTTAGGACAGACGAAGGAGCAGTACTTC; CDR3: CASSLGQTKEQYF; J: TRBJ2-7; size: -; D: -; V: TRBV11-3; length: 13